The present T cell receptor beta chain was sequenced within a study of shared clonotypes between healthy human individuals. Study-wide background: The cohort comprised a couple of women and a few men. Their ages spanned 18 to 49 years.

Researchers ran the assay at a deep level. Assay used: immunoSEQ multiplex PCR; TCRdb lists only in-frame clones, some missing. The data hold roughly 1,100,000 clones, with around 75% observed a single time. The length of the CDR3 is 13 residues. Per the germline V gene, CDR1 is GTSNPN and CDR2 is SVGIG (reference sequence). J lost 4 bases, V lost 1 base, and 3 bases had no gene match. A word on this clone: Its antigen remains unknown. Other DNA sequences within the sample encode an identical CDR3.

The study's findings and limits: Non-shared clonotypes had lower generation probabilities than clonotypes shared by all four sorted-subset donors.

Sequenced input: memory CD4+ T cells sorted from blood. The subset here: CD45RA-negative fraction. The rearrangement joins TRBV30 to TRBJ1-1; 7 nucleotides line up with TRBD1. The receptor was derived from a man aged 18 to 30 in good health. The chain's CDR3 is CAWSGQGGTEAFF. The CDR3 DNA follows: TGTGCCTGGAGTGGACAGGGAGGCACTGAAGCTTTCTTT.